Given below is one TCR beta chain in context. This clone was counted once. Which antigen it targets is not known. No per-base quality is available; no much larger clone lies one base away. The CDR3 numbers 15 residues from cysteine through phenylalanine. The entry retains the CDR3 DNA only, 45 bases that are in frame from base 1. The trim is 0 bases for V and 3 bases for J, with a gap of 8 bases between the germline ends. As encoded in the germline V gene, CDR1 is KGHSH while CDR2 is LQKENI. From each donor, a single peripheral blood sample of 100 to 150 mL on average was drawn into heparinised tubes. Naive, central memory, regulatory and stem cell-like memory CD4+ T cells were sorted on a BD FACSAria II using a panel including CD45RO, CCR7, CD25, CD127, CD95 and CD27. Every sorted population had a purity above 98%. PBMCs were isolated immediately by Lymphoprep density gradient centrifugation and stained directly without culture. So that batch effects would be minimized, each experiment stained and sorted samples in pairs, pairing one healthy donor with one patient.

The entire amount of isolated RNA was reverse transcribed using the High Capacity cDNA Reverse Transcription Kit, so the sequenced TCRB transcripts were expressed ones. Deep immunoSEQ sequencing was performed on naive, central memory and regulatory T cell samples, with an average of about 4 million total reads per sample. After sorted cells were lysed in RLT buffer, RNA was extracted with DNase-treated RNeasy Micro or Mini kits, with the choice depending on cell number. To prevent cross-contamination, each cell subset was processed individually, whereas patient and healthy donor samples were processed jointly. The immunoSEQ multiplex PCR was used to amplify TCRB sequences from cDNA, yielding 87-bp fragments that span the CDR3 region. Sequencing of the amplicons was done on the Illumina HiSeq platform. In the authors' own workflow: PCR bias was corrected computationally using synthetic template baselines, and reads within Hamming distance 2 were collapsed, with unmergeable singletons discarded. Reads were aligned against IMGT so that V, D and J genes, CDR3 length and insertions or deletions at six rearrangement sites could be assigned. Clonotype counts were normalized to sorted cell number within each subset before computing true diversity and Gini coefficients with the tcR R package. The overlap coefficient, calculated on TCRB nucleotide sequences, was used to measure repertoire sharing. Out-of-frame TCRB sequences from naive cells were analyzed as a proxy for the pre-selection repertoire. TCRdb obtained this table from immuneACCESS and retained in-frame rearrangements with V and J assigned. These tables miss some clones; where compared with another copy, unresolved V genes account for less than half of the shortfall, and the remainder is unexplained. That table furnishes V, J and clone size, whereas the DNA furnished D and trimming. This sample has 120,000 to 150,000 clones in its table, and more than 9% of those were observed once. Roughly 1.4% of the sample rests with the top ten.

The sample comes from a study of beta chain features in type 1 diabetes (dated by TCRdb to 2016 to 2018). Study-wide context: Mean age, gender distribution, total cell number and subset yield did not differ between patients and healthy donors. A total of roughly 98,000,000 sorted cells were examined across all samples, and RNA yield correlated strongly with the number of cells per subset. The study compared the TCRB repertoires of sorted circulating CD4+ T cell subsets in recently diagnosed type 1 diabetes patients with those in matched healthy donors. Regulatory and stem cell-like memory subsets were obtained from only 8 patients and roughly eight healthy donors, while naive and central memory subsets were obtained from all 28 donors. General findings and caveats noted by the study authors: PCR might favor shorter templates, but patient and control samples were amplified and corrected together, so any skew would affect both groups equally. The naive, central memory and regulatory TCRB repertoires appeared to resemble one another more closely among patients than among healthy donors. Because cDNA rather than genomic DNA was sequenced, highly expressing activated cells could have been over-represented, although no difference in activation and CD3 levels was found between groups. Only small numbers of individuals were included in the HLA sub-analyses, which left unresolved whether HLA type had any influence on TCRB rearrangement. Type 1 diabetes patients showed a moderate but significant shortening of TCRB CDR3 length in all four CD4+ subsets. At VDJ recombination sites, patients with type 1 diabetes made fewer insertions and deleted more nucleotides, a pattern implying thymic rearrangement abnormalities.

The sequence came from a young man in good health. The sequenced sample consisted of naive CD4+ T cells from blood. The cell subset or site label, as the study defines it: true naive CD4+ T cells. The sequence links TRBV18 to TRBJ2-2; the D gene lacks a confident call. DNA sequence: TGTGCCAGCTCACCACCTAACGGTTACACCGGGGAGCTGTTTTTT. Translated, this gives CASSPPNGYTGELFF.